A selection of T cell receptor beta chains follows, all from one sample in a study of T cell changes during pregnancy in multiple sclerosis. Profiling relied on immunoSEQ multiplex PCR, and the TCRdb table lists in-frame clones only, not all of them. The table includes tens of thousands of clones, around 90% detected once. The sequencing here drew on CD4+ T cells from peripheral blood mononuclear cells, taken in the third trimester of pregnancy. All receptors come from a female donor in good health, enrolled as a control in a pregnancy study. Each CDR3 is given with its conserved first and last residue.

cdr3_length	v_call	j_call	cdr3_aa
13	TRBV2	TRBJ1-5	CASSQGSNQPQHF
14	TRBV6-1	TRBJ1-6	CASSESLRVAPLHF
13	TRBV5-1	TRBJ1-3	CASGTGSGNTIYF
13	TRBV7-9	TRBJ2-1	CASSPKRPGEQFF
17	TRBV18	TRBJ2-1	CASTLGSGHRTDNEQFF
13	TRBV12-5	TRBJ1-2	CASGFSGGYGYTF
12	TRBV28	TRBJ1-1	CASSLGGGSAFF
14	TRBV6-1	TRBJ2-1	CASSTLRTGGEQFF
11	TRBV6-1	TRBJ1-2	CASTPDYGYTF
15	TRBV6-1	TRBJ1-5	CASRQGARYGQPQHF
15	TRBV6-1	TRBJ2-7	CATRPGYSNFYEQYF
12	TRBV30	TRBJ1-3	CAWSVISDTIYF
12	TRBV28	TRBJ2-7	CASSPLTGEQYF
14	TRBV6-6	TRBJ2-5	CASTSLGLMGTQYF
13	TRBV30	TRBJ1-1	CAWSRTGGTEAFF
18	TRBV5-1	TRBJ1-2	CASSLMALGTAGNYGYTF
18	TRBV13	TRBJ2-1	CASSRTRLAGASYNEQFF
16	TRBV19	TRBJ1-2	CASSNHRQGSNYGYTF
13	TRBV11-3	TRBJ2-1	CASSLIGQGEQFF
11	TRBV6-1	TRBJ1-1	CASNGNTEAFF
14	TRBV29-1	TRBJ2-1	CSVEGLAGADEQFF
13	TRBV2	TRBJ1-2	CASTGGWDYGYTF
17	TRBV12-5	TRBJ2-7	CASGSGLSSGHGYEQYF
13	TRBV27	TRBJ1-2	CASSLGVGVGYTF
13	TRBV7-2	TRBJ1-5	CASSARGFQPQHF
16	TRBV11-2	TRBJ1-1	CASSLDAGLLNTEAFF
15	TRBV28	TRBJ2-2	CASSRPGLNTGELFF
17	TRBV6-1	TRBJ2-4	CASSEAGGLGGKNIQYF
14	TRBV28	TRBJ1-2	CASSLGGQGSGYTF
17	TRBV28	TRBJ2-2	CASSLFILAGESGELFF
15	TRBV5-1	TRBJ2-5	CASSLVGTNRETQYF
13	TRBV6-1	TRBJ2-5	CASSEEYQETQYF
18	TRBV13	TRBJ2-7	CASSIGPGLAGLTYEQYF
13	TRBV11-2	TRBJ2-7	CASSLESRSEQYF
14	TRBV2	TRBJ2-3	CASSPGLSTDTQYF
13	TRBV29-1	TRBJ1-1	CSVLDREGTEAFF